The 10 T cell receptor beta chains below come from one sample, sequenced in a study of beta chain features in type 1 diabetes. General study results and limits: Moderately but significantly shorter TCRB CDR3s were found in Type 1 diabetes patients in all four CD4+ subsets.

Since all of the isolated RNA was reverse transcribed, expressed TCRB transcripts were what got sequenced. Method: immunoSEQ multiplex PCR; TCRdb's copy keeps in-frame clones and lacks some. Of hundreds of thousands of clones listed, over 12% are singletons. Which antigens these TCRs recognize remains unknown. Material: naive CD4+ T cells from blood. The source is a man aged 18 to 35 with type 1 diabetes.

The chain employs TRBV7-9 and TRBJ1-3; 9 nucleotides match TRBD1. Trimming removed 3 bases from V and 3 bases from J; junction bases left unmatched: 3. Germline values: CDR1 SEHNR, CDR2 FQNEAQ (reference sequence). The CDR3 loop spans 15 amino acids. The CDR3 loop is CASSFGDRDGNTIYF. The CDR3 DNA is TGTGCCAGCAGCTTCGGGGACAGGGATGGAAACACCATATATTTT.

The J gene is TRBJ2-2, the V gene TRBV7-2; possible D gene TRBD2, 6 bases. The CDR3 contains 15 residues. The germline gives CDR1 SGHTA, CDR2 FQGNSA. Trimming stripped 5 bases from V and 4 bases from J, with 14 bases between. CDR3 nucleotides: TGTGCCAGCAGCCCCGGGAGAACGGTCACCGGGGAGCTGTTTTTT. Amino acids: CASSPGRTVTGELFF.

This clone was found a few times. The chain is built from TRBV28 and TRBJ2-7; D is possibly TRBD2 (7 bases). The CDR3 covers 12 residues. Trimming took off 7 bases at V and 4 bases at J, with 11 bases between the two ends. Germline V CDR1 and CDR2: MDHEN, SYDVKM. The CDR3 is CASIGGEYEQYF. The CDR3 DNA follows: TGTGCCAGCATAGGGGGGGAGTACGAGCAGTACTTC.

Note on this clone: At one end the junction does not follow the germline gene, possibly because of a read error. The V gene is TRBV4-2, the J gene TRBJ1-1, with TRBD1 as a possible D gene (5 bases). Germline V gene data show CDR1 as LGHNA and CDR2 as YNFKEQ. This CDR3 is built from 14 residues. DNA of the CDR3: TGTGCCAGCACCCAGGGACTCCGGAACGCTGAAGCTTTCTTT. It translates to CASTQGLRNAEAFF.

This clone was seen a handful of times. The V and J genes are TRBV11-2 and TRBJ2-3, with 8 bases matching TRBD1. Germline V gene lookup returns CDR1 SGHAT and CDR2 FQNNGV. The CDR3 contains 15 residues. V gave up 4 bases and J gave up 5 bases; unmatched junction bases: 8. This chain's CDR3 is CASSSIQGAIDTQYF. In DNA form, the CDR3 reads TGTGCCAGCAGCTCGATTCAGGGGGCTATAGATACGCAGTATTTT.

This rearrangement joins TRBV5-1 to TRBJ2-1; D might be TRBD1 (6 bases). The germline CDR1 and CDR2 sequences are SGHRS and YFSETQ. Trimming shortened V by 4 bases and J by 6 bases, and 17 bases separated the two germline ends. This CDR3 is 15 amino acids long. This chain's CDR3 is CASSPPNRDPNEQFF. As DNA, the CDR3 is TGCGCCAGCAGCCCGCCCAACAGGGACCCCAATGAGCAGTTCTTC. The whole variable domain, filled in from reference TRBV5-1 and TRBJ2-1, reads KAGVTQTPRYLIKTRGQQVTLSCSPISGHRSVSWYQQTPGQGLQFLFEYFSETQRNKGNFPGRFSGRQFSNSRSEMNVSTLELGDSALYLCASSPPNRDPNEQFFGPGTRLTVL.

The table lists this clone with a few counts. The chain combines TRBV25-1 with TRBJ2-1; 7 bases fit TRBD1. Germline V gene sequence: CDR1 MGHDK, CDR2 SYGVNS. V lost 3 bases and J lost 4; bases outside the gene matches: 9. The CDR3 covers 16 residues. CDR3 sequence reads: CASSDPGQLSYNEQFF. DNA for the CDR3: TGTGCCAGCAGTGATCCGGGACAGTTGTCTTACAATGAGCAGTTCTTC.

This clone was counted a few times. This chain joins TRBV5-4 and TRBJ1-2; D unresolved. CDR1 and CDR2 from the germline V gene are SGHNT and YYREEE (reference sequence). The CDR3 sequence is 14 residues long. The V and J ends lost 4 bases and 8 bases respectively, with 18 bases between them. The CDR3 DNA sequence: TGTGCCAGCAGCGCGCGGGCAACCCCCCTGGGCTACACCTTC. It encodes CASSARATPLGYTF.

The rearrangement links TRBV29-1 to TRBJ2-5, with D possibly being TRBD2 (5 bases). Germline V gene lookup returns CDR1 SQVTM and CDR2 ANQGSEA. V lost 8 bases and J lost 2, with 15 bases in between. This CDR3 comprises 13 residues. CDR3 sequence: CSSLGLGQETQYF. The DNA of the CDR3 is TGCAGCTCACTAGGGCTAGGTCAAGAGACCCAGTACTTC.

This clone was seen a few times. An end of the junction differs from the germline gene, which may be a read error. V and J are TRBV4-3 and TRBJ1-4; 7 bases agree with TRBD1. Germline V CDR1 and CDR2: LGHNA, YSLEER. CDR3 size: 14 residues. The CDR3 protein is CASSEDRVGEKLFF. In DNA, the CDR3 is TGCGCCAGCAGCGAAGACAGGGTTGGTGAAAAACTGTTTTTT.